This TCR beta chain came from a study of T cell responses to AZD1222 COVID-19 vaccine. Study results and caveats: Mostly white British, mostly female donors; authors suggested clonal diversity may be underestimated. Reportedly, nearly half the spike-specific TCRs target unmutated variant regions. Vaccine-associated CD4 TCRs ranged over spike, dominating at 160-218 and 743-854. At baseline, seropositivity was found in only six or seven AZD1222 recipients.

Libraries were prepared by immunoSEQ multiplex PCR; TCRdb keeps only in-frame clonotypes and omits some of them. The table lists 100,000 to 120,000 clones, approximately 89% of them singletons. With regard to this clone: Its matching antigen is unknown.

The CDR3 sequence is 15 residues long. V lost 4 bases, J lost 3 bases, and 9 bases stayed unmatched. The germline V gene has CDR1 SGDLS and CDR2 YYNGEE. The source is an adult in good health. Specimen: peripheral blood, collected on day 0 of MenACWY control vaccination. J is TRBJ2-7 and V is TRBV9, with 8 bases aligning to TRBD1. Written as DNA, the CDR3 is TGTGCCAGCAGCCCGAGCTCCGGGACAGGCTACGAGCAGTACTTC. Translation: CASSPSSGTGYEQYF. The whole variable domain, remainder taken from reference TRBV9 and TRBJ2-7, is DSGVTQTPKHLITATGQRVTLRCSPRSGDLSVYWYQQSLDQGLQFLIQYYNGEERAKGNILERFSAQQFPDLHSELNLSSLELGDSALYFCASSPSSGTGYEQYFGPGTRLTVT.